These T cell receptor beta chains were read from a single sample in a study of cytomegalovirus exposure and HLA in healthy donors. Repertoires were generated with immunoSEQ multiplex PCR, while TCRdb's copy carries only in-frame clones and drops some. This repertoire shows fewer than 150,000 clones, over 75% found once; its top ten account for 2% to 2.5%. The source material was PBMCs. These receptors were taken from a man aged 25-45 years in good health and CMV-seronegative. The CDR3 runs from the conserved cysteine through the conserved F or W. The D gene is left open where the match is weak. Size is omitted from some rows. Given values are once, few, many or a class for expanded clones.

CDR3,DNA,size,V,D,J
CASSPPGTDMNTEAFF,TGTGCCAGCTCACCTCCCGGGACAGATATGAACACTGAAGCTTTCTTT,NA,TRBV18,TRBD1,TRBJ1-1
CATGQPYEQYF,TGTGCCACGGGACAGCCCTACGAGCAGTACTTC,NA,TRBV6-6,TRBD1,TRBJ2-7
CSVEIIIPGDENTEAFF,TGCAGCGTTGAAATAATTATTCCAGGGGATGAGAACACTGAAGCTTTCTTT,NA,TRBV29-1,NA,TRBJ1-1
CASRRQLGGFGYTF,TGTGCCAGCAGGCGCCAACTCGGGGGTTTTGGCTACACCTTC,NA,TRBV16,NA,TRBJ1-2
CASSYGAYGYTF,TGTGCCAGCAGTTACGGAGCGTATGGCTACACCTTC,NA,TRBV6-5,NA,TRBJ1-2
CASSLQRETPSTDTQYF,TGCGCCAGCAGCTTACAGCGGGAGACCCCTAGCACAGATACGCAGTATTTT,once,TRBV5-1,TRBD2,TRBJ2-3
CASSRQGTGETQYF,TGTGCCAGCAGTCGACAGGGGACAGGAGAGACCCAGTACTTC,NA,TRBV2,TRBD1,TRBJ2-5
CASSVGIGSSRGSTDTQYF,TGTGCCAGCAGCGTAGGTATTGGGTCATCGCGGGGCAGCACAGATACGCAGTATTTT,NA,TRBV9,NA,TRBJ2-3
CASSPGFREYGSYEQYF,TGTGCCAGCAGCCCCGGGTTCCGGGAGTATGGCTCCTACGAGCAGTACTTC,NA,TRBV28,NA,TRBJ2-7
CASSNQGGSANYGYTF,TGTGCCAGTAGCAACCAGGGGGGTTCCGCTAACTATGGCTACACCTTC,NA,TRBV19,TRBD1,TRBJ1-2
CATTIAAEAFF,TGTGCCACCACAATTGCGGCCGAAGCTTTCTTT,NA,TRBV28,NA,TRBJ1-1
CASSGLHRELFF,TGTGCCAGCAGCGGACTGCACCGGGAGCTGTTTTTT,NA,TRBV2,NA,TRBJ2-2
CASSVVAGMNTGELFF,TGTGCCAGCAGCGTAGTTGCAGGGATGAACACCGGGGAGCTGTTTTTT,NA,TRBV9,NA,TRBJ2-2
CASSLTGQGASNQPQHF,TGTGCCAGCAGTTTAACGGGACAGGGGGCTAGCAATCAGCCCCAGCATTTT,NA,TRBV27,TRBD1,TRBJ1-5